The entry below gives a single T cell receptor beta chain sequence along with its context. What it binds is not known. Time point specified: new active TB diagnosis, blood taken before or within 7 days of starting treatment. Tuberculosis was confirmed by positive sputum smear and/or M. tuberculosis culture. These data originate in a study of T cells in tuberculosis. Whole-study context: A South African cohort included IGRA-negative adolescents, latently infected IGRA-positive adolescents and adults with active tuberculosis. General study findings and limits: Using the GMM-specific repertoire gave around 88% accuracy versus 60% to 70% with motifs.

Only in-frame clones appear in the TCRdb table, and some are missing; sequencing was by immunoSEQ multiplex PCR. The table includes about 34,000 clones, 80% to 95% detected once. Looked up from germline, CDR1 is LNHNV and CDR2 is YYDKDF (reference sequence). The V end lost 0 bases, the J end lost 5 bases, and 16 bases lay between the germline ends. The CDR3 spans 16 residues. This chain connects TRBV15 to TRBJ1-1; no clear D. This TCR was recovered from an adult with tuberculosis. This material consisted of PBMCs, taken at tuberculosis diagnosis. Here the CDR3 reads CATSRDLLEGSTEAFF. In DNA, the CDR3 is TGTGCCACCAGCAGAGATCTTTTGGAGGGTAGTACTGAAGCTTTCTTT. The entire variable domain, with the rest obtained from reference TRBV15 and TRBJ1-1, is as follows: DAMVIQNPRYQVTQFGKPVTLSCSQTLNHNVMYWYQQKSSQAPKLLFHYYDKDFNNEADTPDNFQSRRPNTSFCFLDIRSPGLGDTAMYLCATSRDLLEGSTEAFFGQGTRLTVV.